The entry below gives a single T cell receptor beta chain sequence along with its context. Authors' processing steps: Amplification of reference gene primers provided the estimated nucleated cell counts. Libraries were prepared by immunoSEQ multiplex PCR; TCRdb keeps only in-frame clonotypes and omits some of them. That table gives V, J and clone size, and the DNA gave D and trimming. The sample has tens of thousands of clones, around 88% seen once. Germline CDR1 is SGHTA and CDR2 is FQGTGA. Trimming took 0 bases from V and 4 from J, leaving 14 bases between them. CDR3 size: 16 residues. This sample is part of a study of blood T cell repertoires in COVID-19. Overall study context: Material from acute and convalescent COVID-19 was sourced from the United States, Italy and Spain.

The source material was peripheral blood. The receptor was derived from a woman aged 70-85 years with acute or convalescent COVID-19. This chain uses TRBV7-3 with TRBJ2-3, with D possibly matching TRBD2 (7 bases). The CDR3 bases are TGTGCCAGCAGCTTAACGAGCGGAGGGGGGGCAGATACGCAGTATTTT. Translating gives CASSLTSGGGADTQYF.